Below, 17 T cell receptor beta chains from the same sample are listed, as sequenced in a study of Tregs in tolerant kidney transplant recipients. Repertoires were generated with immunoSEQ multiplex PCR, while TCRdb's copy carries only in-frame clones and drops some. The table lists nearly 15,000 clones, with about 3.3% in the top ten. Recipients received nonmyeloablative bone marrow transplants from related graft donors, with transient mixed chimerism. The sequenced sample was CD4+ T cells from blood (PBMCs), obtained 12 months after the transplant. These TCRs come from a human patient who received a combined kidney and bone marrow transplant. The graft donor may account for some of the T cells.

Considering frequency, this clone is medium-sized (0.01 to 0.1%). The CDR3 protein is CSVGVQREFYYNEQFF. The covered CDR3 bases are TGCAGCGTTGGGGTCCAGCGGGAGTTCTACTACAATGAG. The rearrangement uses TRBV29-1 and TRBJ2-1; 8 bases match TRBD2. The read finishes 3 residues shy of the CDR3 end, and the germline J gene is used to complete it. The CDR3 is 16 amino acids. Germline CDR1 and CDR2: SQVTM and ANQGSEA. V was pared by 4 bases and J by 3 bases, with 11 bases of the junction left unmatched.

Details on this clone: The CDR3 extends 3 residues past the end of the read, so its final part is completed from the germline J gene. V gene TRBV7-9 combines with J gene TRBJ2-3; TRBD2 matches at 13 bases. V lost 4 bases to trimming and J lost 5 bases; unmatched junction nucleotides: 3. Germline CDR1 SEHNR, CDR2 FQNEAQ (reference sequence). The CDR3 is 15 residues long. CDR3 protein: CASSSLAGGIDTQYF. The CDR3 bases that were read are TGTGCCAGCAGCTCACTAGCGGGAGGGATAGATACG.

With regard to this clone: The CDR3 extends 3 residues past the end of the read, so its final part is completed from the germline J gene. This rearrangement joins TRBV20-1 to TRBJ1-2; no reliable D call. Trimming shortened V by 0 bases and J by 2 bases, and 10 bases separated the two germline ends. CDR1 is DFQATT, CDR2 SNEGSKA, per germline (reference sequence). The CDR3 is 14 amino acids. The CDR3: CSARDSARNYGYTF. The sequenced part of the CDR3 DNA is TGCAGTGCTAGAGATTCTGCCAGAAACTATGGC.

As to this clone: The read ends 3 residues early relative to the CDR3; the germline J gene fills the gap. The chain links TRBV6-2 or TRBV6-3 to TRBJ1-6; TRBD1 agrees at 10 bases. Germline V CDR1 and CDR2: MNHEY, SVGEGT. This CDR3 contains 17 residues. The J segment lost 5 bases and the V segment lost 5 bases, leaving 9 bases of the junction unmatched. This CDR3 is CASSKPDRGADNSPLHF. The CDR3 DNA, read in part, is TGTGCCAGCAGTAAGCCGGACAGGGGGGCTGATAATTCACCC.

CDR3 DNA, as far as it was read: TGTGCCAGCTCATCAGAAGAGACC. The encoded protein is CASSSEET. The CDR3 as a whole reads CASSSEETQYF. The rearrangement joins TRBV18 to TRBJ2-5, with no clear D. Read sequence stops 3 residues before the CDR3 end, and the germline J gene provides the missing end. Trimming cost V 5 bases and J 3 bases, with 4 bases left between them. The CDR3 contains 11 residues. Germline V lookup: CDR1 KGHSH, CDR2 LQKENI.

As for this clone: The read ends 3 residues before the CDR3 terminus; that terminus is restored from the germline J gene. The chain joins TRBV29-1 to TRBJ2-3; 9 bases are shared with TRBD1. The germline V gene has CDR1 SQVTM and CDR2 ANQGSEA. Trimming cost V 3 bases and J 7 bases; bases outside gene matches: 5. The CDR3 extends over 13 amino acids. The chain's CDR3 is CSVEGQGKYTQYF. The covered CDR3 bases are TGCAGCGTTGAGGGACAGGGTAAATATACG.

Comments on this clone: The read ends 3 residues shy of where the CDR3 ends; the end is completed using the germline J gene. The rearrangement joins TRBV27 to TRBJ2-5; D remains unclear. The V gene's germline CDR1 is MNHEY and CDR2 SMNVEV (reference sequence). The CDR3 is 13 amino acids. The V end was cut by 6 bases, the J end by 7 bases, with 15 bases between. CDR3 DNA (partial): TGTGCCAGCAGAGACTCCGCCTCCAGGACC. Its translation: CASRDSASRT. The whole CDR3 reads CASRDSASRTQYF.

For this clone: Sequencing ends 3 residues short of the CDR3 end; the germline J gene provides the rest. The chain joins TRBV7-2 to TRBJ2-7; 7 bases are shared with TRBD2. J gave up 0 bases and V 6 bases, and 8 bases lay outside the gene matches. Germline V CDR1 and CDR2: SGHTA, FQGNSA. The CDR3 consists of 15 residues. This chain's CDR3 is CASRSMGGISYEQYF. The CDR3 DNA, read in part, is TGTGCCAGCAGGTCTATGGGGGGGATCTCCTACGAG.

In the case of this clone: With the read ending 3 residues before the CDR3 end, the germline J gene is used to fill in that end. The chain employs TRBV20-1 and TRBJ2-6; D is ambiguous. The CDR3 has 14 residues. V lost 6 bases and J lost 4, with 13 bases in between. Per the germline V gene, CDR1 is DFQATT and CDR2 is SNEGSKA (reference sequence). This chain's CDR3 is CSAPPGSGANVLTF. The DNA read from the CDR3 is TGCAGTGCCCCCCCGGGTTCCGGGGCCAACGTC.

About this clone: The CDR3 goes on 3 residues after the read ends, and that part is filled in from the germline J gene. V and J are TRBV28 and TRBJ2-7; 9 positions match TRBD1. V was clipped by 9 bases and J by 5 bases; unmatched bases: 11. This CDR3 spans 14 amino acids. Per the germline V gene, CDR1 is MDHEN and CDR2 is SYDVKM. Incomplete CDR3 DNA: TGTGCCAGTACTCCGGGACAGGGTTCCCACGAG. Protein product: CASTPGQGSHE. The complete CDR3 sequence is CASTPGQGSHEQYF.

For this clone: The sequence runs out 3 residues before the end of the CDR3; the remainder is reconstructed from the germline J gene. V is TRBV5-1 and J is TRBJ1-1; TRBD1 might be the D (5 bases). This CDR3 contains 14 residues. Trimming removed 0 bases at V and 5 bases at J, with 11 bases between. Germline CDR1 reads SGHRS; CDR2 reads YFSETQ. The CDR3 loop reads CASSLGQGGTEAFF. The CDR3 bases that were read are TGCGCCAGCAGCTTGGGCCAGGGAGGTACTGAA.

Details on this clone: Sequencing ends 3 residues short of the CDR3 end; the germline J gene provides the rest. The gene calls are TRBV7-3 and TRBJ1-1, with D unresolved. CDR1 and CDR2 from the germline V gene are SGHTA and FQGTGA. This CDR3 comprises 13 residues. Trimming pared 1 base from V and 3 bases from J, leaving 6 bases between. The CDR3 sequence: CASSLNADTEAFF. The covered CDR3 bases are TGTGCCAGCAGCTTAAACGCGGACACTGAA.

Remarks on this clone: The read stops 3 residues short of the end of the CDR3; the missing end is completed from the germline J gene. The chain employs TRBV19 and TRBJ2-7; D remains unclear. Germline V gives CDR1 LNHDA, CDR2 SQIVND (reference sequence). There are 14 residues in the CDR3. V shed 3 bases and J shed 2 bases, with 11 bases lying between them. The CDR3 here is CASSITSTTYEQYF. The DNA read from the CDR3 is TGTGCCAGTAGTATTACTTCTACCACCTACGAG.

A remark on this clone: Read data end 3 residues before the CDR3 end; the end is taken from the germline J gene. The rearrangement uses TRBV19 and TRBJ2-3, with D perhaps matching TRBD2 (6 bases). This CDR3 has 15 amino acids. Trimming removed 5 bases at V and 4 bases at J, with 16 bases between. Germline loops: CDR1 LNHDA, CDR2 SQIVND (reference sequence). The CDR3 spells CASSSLAAPPDTQYF. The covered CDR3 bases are TGTGCCAGTAGTTCACTAGCCGCCCCGCCAGATACG.

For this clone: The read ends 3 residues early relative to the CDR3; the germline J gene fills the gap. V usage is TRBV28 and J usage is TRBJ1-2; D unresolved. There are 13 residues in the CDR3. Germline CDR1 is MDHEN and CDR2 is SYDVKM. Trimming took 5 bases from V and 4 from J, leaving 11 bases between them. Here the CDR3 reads CASSGLAPYGYTF. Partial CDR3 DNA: TGTGCCAGCAGTGGTTTGGCTCCCTATGGC.

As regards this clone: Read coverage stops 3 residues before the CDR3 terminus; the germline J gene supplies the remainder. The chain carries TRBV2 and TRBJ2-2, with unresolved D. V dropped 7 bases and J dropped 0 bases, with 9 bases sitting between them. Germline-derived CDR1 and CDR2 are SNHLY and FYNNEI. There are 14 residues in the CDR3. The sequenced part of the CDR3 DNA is TGTGCCAGCAATCAGAACGCGAACACCGGGGAG. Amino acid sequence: CASNQNANTGE. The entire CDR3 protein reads CASNQNANTGELFF.

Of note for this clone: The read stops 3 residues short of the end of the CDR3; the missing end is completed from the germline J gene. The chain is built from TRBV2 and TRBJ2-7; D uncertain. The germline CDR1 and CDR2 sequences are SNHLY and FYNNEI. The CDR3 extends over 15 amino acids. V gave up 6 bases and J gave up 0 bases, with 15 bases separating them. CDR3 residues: CASSLQKGPSYEQYF. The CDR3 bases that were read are TGTGCCAGCAGCCTACAGAAGGGTCCCTCCTACGAG.